This TCR beta chain was identified during a study of blood T cell repertoires in COVID-19. Study-level background: The study drew acute and convalescent COVID-19 samples from the United States, Italy and Spain. In each case, the material was cDNA or gDNA derived from T cells, B-cell-depleted T cells, or PBMCs.

As processed by the authors: Estimation of nucleated cell counts was performed using reference gene primer amplification. Assay: immunoSEQ multiplex PCR; the TCRdb copy retains only in-frame clones and omits some. For V, J and clone size, that table is used; D and trimming come from the DNA. The sample has fewer than 100,000 clones; roughly 87% are singletons. The sequence derives from a man aged 50 or older with acute or convalescent COVID-19. Sequencing was carried out using peripheral blood.

CDR3 sequence (DNA): TGTGCCAGCAGCTCTGTTTCCAATCAGCCCCAGCATTTT. This translates into CASSSVSNQPQHF. The chain is built from TRBV5-5 and TRBJ1-5; D is ambiguous. This CDR3 spans 13 amino acids. The V gene lost 3 bases and the J gene lost 3 bases, with 7 bases spanning the gap. The germline V gene encodes CDR1 SGHKS and CDR2 YYEKEE (reference sequence).